This TCR beta chain was recorded in a study of T cells expressing NK-cell markers. Study at large: In sorted CD3+CD56+NKG2C+, CD3+CD56+NKG2C- and CD3+CD56-NKG2C+ T cells, TCR beta repertoires were obtained.

TCR beta cDNA was made by 5'RACE template switching with UMIs. After re-calling the 5' RACE reads, TCRdb lists one entry per CDR3 protein, DNA absent. The sample's table shows 150,000 to 200,000 distinct CDR3 sequences. Study-wide results and limits: Similarly, these clonotypes led the CD3+CD56-NKG2C+ fraction as well in a few donors.

About this clonotype itself: The antigen is undetermined.

The material sequenced was blood T cells: a sorted CD56 or NKG2C T cell subset, CD4+ or CD8+ T cells, or bulk PBMC T cells (not recorded which). The receptor was derived from a woman between 18 and 70 years old in good health.

This chain's CDR3 is CASSVGQFLSGANVLTF. The genes are TRBV5-1 and TRBJ2-6; TCRdb names TRBD1, which stays unverified in the absence of DNA. Germline V gene data show CDR1 as SGHRS and CDR2 as YFSETQ. The CDR3 loop spans 17 amino acids.